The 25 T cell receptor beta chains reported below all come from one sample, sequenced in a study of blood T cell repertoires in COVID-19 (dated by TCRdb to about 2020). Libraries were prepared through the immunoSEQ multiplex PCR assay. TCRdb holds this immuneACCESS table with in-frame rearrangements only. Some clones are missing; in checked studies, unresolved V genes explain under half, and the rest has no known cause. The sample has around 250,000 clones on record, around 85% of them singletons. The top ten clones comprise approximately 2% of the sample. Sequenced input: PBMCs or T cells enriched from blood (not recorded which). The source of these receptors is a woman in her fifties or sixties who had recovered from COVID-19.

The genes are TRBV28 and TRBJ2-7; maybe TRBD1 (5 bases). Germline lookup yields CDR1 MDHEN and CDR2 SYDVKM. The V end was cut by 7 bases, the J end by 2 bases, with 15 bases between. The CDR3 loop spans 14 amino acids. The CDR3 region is CASTPQTATYEQYF. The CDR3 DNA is TGTGCCAGCACCCCCCAGACAGCTACCTACGAGCAGTACTTC.

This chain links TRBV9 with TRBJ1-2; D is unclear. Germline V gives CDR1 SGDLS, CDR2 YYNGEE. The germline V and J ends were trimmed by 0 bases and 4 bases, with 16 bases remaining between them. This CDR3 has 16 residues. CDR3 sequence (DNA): TGTGCCAGCAGCGTAGGAGAGGCCCTAGAGGGCTATGGCTACACCTTC. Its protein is CASSVGEALEGYGYTF.

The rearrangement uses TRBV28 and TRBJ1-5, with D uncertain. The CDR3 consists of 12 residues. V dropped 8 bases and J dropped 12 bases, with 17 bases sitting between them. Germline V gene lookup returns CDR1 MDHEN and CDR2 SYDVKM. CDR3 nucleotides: TGTGCCAGCTCAACGGGGTTTGGGTTCCAGCATTTT. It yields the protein CASSTGFGFQHF.

The CDR3 reads CASSRLAVDNEQFF. CDR3 nucleotides: TGTGCCAGCAGTAGGCTAGCGGTTGACAATGAGCAGTTCTTC. The chain links TRBV27 to TRBJ2-1; 7 positions agree with TRBD2. There are 14 residues in the CDR3. Looked up from germline, CDR1 is MNHEY and CDR2 is SMNVEV (reference sequence). With 5 bases clipped from V and 5 bases from J, the junction kept 6 bases outside the gene matches.

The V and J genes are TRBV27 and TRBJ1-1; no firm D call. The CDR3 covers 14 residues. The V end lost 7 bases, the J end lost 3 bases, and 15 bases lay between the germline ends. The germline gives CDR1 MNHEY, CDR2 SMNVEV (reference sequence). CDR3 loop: CASTPGRDYTEAFF. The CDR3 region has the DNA TGTGCCAGCACCCCGGGGAGGGATTACACTGAAGCTTTCTTT.

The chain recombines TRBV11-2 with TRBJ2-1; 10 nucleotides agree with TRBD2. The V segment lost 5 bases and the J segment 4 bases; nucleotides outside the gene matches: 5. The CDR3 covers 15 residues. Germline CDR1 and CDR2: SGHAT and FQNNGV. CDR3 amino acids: CASSPLAGVYNEQFF. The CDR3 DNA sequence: TGTGCCAGCAGCCCCCTAGCGGGAGTATACAATGAGCAGTTCTTC. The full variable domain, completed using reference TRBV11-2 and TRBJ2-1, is EAGVAQSPRYKIIEKRQSVAFWCNPISGHATLYWYQQILGQGPKLLIQFQNNGVVDDSQLPKDRFSAERLKGVDSTLKIQPAKLEDSAVYLCASSPLAGVYNEQFFGPGTRLTVL.

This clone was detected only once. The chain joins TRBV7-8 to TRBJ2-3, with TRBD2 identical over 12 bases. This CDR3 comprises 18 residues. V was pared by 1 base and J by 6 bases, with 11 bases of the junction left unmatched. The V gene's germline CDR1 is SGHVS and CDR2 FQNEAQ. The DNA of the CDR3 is TGTGCCAGCAGCTTAGGGGGCGCTAGCGGGAGGGGATGGGATACGCAGTATTTT. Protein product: CASSLGGASGRGWDTQYF.

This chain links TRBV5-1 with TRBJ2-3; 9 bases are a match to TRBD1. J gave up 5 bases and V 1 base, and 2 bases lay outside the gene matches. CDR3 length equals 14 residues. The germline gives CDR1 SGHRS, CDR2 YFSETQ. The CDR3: CASSLNRGQDTQYF. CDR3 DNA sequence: TGCGCCAGCAGCTTGAACAGGGGGCAAGATACGCAGTATTTT.

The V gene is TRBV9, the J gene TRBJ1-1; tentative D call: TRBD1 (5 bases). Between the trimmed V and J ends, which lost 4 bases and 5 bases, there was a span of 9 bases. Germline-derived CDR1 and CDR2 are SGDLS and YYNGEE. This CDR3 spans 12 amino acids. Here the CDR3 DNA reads TGTGCCAGCAGCCCCAGGGAAACTGAAGCTTTCTTT. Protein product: CASSPRETEAFF.

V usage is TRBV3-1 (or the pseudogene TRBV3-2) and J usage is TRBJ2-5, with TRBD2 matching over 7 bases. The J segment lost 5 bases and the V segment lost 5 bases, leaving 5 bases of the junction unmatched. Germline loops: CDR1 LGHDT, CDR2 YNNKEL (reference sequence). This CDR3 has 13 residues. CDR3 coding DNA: TGTGCCAGCAGCTTTTCCGGGGGGGAGACCCAGTACTTC. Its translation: CASSFSGGETQYF.

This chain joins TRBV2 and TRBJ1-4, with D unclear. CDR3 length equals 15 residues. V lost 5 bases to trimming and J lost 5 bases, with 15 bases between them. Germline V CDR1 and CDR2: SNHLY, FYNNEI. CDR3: CASSYREVPNEKLFF. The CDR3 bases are TGTGCCAGCAGTTATCGGGAGGTTCCGAATGAAAAACTGTTTTTT.

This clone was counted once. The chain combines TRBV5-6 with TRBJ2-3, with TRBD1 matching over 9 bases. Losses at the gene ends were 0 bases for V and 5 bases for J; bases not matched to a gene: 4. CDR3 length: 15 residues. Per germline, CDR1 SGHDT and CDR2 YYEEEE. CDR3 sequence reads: CASSLGTGDGDTQYF. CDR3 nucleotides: TGTGCCAGCAGCTTGGGGACAGGGGATGGAGATACGCAGTATTTT.

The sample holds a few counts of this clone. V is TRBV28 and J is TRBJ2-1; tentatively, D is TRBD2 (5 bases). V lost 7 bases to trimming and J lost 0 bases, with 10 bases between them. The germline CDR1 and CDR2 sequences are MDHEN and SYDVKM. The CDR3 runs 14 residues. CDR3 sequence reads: CASTRTSSYNEQFF. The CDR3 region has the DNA TGTGCCAGCACTAGAACTAGCTCCTACAATGAGCAGTTCTTC. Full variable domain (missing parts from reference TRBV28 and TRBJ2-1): DVKVTQSSRYLVKRTGEKVFLECVQDMDHENMFWYRQDPGLGLRLIYFSYDVKMKEKGDIPEGYSVSREKKERFSLILESASTNQTSMYLCASTRTSSYNEQFFGPGTRLTVL.

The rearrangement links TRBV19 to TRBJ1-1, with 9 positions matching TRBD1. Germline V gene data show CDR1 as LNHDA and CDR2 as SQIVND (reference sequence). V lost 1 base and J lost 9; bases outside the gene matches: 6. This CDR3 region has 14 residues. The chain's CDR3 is CASSIGGQGSKAFF. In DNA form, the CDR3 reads TGTGCCAGTAGTATAGGGGGACAGGGCAGTAAAGCTTTCTTT.

CDR3 DNA sequence: TGTGCCAGCAGCTTACTCCGGACAACTGAGACCCAGTACTTC. Protein: CASSLLRTTETQYF. The chain is built from TRBV11-2 and TRBJ2-5; possible D gene TRBD1, 5 bases. The CDR3 extends over 14 amino acids. Germline assignment: CDR1 SGHAT and CDR2 FQNNGV. V lost 2 bases to trimming and J lost 5 bases, with 12 bases between them.

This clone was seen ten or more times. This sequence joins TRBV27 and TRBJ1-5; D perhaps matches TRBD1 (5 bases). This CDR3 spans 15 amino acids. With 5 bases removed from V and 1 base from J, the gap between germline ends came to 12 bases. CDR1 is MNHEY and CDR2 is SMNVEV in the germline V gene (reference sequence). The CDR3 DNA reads TGTGCCAGCAGTACCCAGGGTTGGAGCAATCAGCCCCAGCATTTT. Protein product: CASSTQGWSNQPQHF.

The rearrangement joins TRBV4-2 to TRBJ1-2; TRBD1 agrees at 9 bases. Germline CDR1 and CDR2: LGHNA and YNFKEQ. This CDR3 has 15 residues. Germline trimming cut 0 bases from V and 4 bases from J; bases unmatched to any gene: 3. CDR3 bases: TGTGCCAGCAGCCAAGATCCGACAGGGGGCTATGGCTACACCTTC. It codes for CASSQDPTGGYGYTF.

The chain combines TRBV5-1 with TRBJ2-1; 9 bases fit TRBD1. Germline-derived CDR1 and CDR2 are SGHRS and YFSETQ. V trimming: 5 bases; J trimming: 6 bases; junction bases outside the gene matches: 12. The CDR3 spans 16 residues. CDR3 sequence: CASSFYPGTGPNEQFF. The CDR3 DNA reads TGCGCCAGCAGTTTTTACCCCGGGACAGGGCCCAATGAGCAGTTCTTC.

The CDR3 DNA reads as TGTGCCAGCAGTAGCTCCAGACAGGGGGCTTACGAGCAGTACTTC. Protein: CASSSSRQGAYEQYF. The chain couples TRBV27 to TRBJ2-7, with 10 bases lining up with TRBD1. V shed 5 bases and J 4 bases; nucleotides not matched to a gene: 8. There are 15 residues in the CDR3. Looked up from germline, CDR1 is MNHEY and CDR2 is SMNVEV (reference sequence).

The CDR3 DNA sequence: TGTGCCAGCAGTCCCGCGCCCCGACAGGGACCAAATGAAAAACTGTTTTTT. Its protein product is CASSPAPRQGPNEKLFF. The chain couples TRBV6-6 to TRBJ1-4; TRBD1 matches at 7 bases. Germline V gives CDR1 MNHNY, CDR2 SVGAGI (reference sequence). CDR3 length: 17 amino acids. V shed 5 bases and J 5 bases; nucleotides not matched to a gene: 14.

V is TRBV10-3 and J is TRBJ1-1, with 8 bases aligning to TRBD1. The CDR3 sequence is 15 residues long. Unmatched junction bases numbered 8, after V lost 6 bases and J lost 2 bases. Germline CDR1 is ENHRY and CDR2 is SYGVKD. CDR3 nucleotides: TGTGCCATCAGGGATCGGACAGGGAGTAACACTGAAGCTTTCTTT. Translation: CAIRDRTGSNTEAFF.

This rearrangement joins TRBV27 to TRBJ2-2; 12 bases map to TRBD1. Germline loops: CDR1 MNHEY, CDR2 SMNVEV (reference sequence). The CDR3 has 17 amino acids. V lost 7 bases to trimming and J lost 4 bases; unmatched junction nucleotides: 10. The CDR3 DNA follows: TGTGCCAGCACGCTGGGAGGGGACAGGGGGCTCACCGGGGAGCTGTTTTTT. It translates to CASTLGGDRGLTGELFF.

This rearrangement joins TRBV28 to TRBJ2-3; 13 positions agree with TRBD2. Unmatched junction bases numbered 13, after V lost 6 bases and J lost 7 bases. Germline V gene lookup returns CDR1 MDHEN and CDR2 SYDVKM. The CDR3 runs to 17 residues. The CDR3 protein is CASSPGLAGVGGHTQYF. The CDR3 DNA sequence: TGTGCCAGCAGCCCAGGACTAGCGGGAGTGGGTGGGCATACGCAGTATTTT.

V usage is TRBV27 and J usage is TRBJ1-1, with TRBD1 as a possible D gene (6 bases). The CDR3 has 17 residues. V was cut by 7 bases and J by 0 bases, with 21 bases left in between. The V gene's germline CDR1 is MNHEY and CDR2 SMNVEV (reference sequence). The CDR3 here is CASISSLMTGLNTEAFF. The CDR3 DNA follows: TGTGCCAGCATCTCATCCCTGATGACAGGCTTGAACACTGAAGCTTTCTTT.

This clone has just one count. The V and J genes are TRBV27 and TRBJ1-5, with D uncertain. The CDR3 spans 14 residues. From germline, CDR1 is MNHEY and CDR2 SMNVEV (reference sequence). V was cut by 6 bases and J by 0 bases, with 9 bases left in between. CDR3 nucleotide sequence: TGTGCCAGCAGCTTGGCCAATAGCAATCAGCCCCAGCATTTT. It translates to CASSLANSNQPQHF.